The clone carrying this T cell receptor beta chain came up once. Its specificity is unknown. This entry comes from a study of cytomegalovirus exposure and HLA in healthy donors. The CDR3 consists of 16 residues. The ends lost 3 bases at V and 4 bases at J; junction bases unmatched: 10. Germline V gene lookup returns CDR1 KGHSH and CDR2 LQKENI. Study-wide points: In a later analysis, V- and J-gene trimming of beta chains associated with a DCLRE1C missense variant, replicated independently. Presence/absence analysis assumed near-uniform sequencing depth across donors. No immune exposure information besides CMV serostatus was available.

PCR used 60 Vbeta primers and 13 Jbeta primers. Assay: immunoSEQ multiplex PCR; the TCRdb copy retains only in-frame clones and omits some. Of about 75,000 clones listed, around 84% are singletons. The rearrangement links TRBV18 to TRBJ1-2, with 8 bases fitting TRBD1. This receptor was taken from a man aged 70-80 years in good health and CMV-seropositive. Sequencing was carried out using PBMCs. The CDR3 is CASSPSNQGAGYGYTF. DNA for the CDR3: TGTGCCAGCTCACCTTCGAACCAGGGGGCTGGCTATGGCTACACCTTC.